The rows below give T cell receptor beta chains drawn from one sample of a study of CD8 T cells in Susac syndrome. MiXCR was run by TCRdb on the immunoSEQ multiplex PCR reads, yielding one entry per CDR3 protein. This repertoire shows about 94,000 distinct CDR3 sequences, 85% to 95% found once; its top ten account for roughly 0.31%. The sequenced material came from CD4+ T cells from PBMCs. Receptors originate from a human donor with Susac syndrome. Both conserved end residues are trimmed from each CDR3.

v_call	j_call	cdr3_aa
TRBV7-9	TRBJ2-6	ASSLMGGDLSGANVLT
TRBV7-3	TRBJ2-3	ASGLAGGQMYTQY
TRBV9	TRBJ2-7	ASSVVPSYEQY
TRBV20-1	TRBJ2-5	SARGGGERETQY
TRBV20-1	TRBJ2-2	SARENRGAGELF
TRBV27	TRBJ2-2	ASSQGYTGELF
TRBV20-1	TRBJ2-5	SAKDARAQY
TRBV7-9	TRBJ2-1	ASSLRQFVEQF
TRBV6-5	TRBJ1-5	ASSTSDQPQH
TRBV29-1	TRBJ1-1	SVGWGMNTEAF
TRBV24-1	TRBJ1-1	ATSQGTEAF
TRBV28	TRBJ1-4	ASSLLGQEREKLF
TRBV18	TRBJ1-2	ASSPGQGYT
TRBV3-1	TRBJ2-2	ASSSRAAYTGELF
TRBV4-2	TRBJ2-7	ASRPGLAGVSSYEQY
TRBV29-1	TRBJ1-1	SVEDRGEQGSTEAF
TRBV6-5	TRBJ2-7	ASSRPTKSSYEQY
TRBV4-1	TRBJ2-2	ASSSPGTSINTGELF
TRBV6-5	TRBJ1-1	ASSYGLTTNTEAF
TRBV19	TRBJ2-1	ASSKVNSDNEQF
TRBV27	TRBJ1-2	ASSARENYGYT
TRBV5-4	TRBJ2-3	ASSLLAGAGDTQY